Sequencing of this TCR beta chain was carried out in a study of blood T cell repertoires in COVID-19. In assigning cohorts, the study relied on participant-reported clinical history. All recovered Cohort 3 donors got two negative PCRs, got clearance, or saw symptom resolution. Sequencing used immunoSEQ multiplex PCR; TCRdb keeps in-frame clones, though not all of them. This sample has just over 300,000 clones; roughly 86% occur once, and the top ten carry about 8.9%. This TCR derives from a woman between 18 and 30 years old who had recovered from COVID-19. The sample comprised PBMCs or T cells enriched from blood (not recorded which).

The CDR3 sequence: CASRTHRVGDDEQYF. As DNA, the CDR3 is TGTGCCAGCAGAACTCACAGGGTGGGCGACGACGAGCAGTACTTC. The genes are TRBV6-6 and TRBJ2-7, with D possibly TRBD1 on 6 matching bases. Trimming cost V 6 bases and J 5 bases, with 20 bases left between them. CDR3 length: 15 amino acids. CDR1 MNHNY and CDR2 SVGAGI come from the germline V gene (reference sequence).